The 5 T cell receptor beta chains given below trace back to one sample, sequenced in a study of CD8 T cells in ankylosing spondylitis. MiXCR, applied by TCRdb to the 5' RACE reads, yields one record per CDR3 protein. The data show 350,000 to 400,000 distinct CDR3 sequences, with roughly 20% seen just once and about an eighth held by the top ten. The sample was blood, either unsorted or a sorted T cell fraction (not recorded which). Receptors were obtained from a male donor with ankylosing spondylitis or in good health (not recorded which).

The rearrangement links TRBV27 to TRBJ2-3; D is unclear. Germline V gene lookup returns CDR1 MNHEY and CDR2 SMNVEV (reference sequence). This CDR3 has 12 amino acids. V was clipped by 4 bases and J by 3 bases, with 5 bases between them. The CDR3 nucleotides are TGTGCCAGCAGTTATAGTACAGATACGCAGTATTTT. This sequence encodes CASSYSTDTQYF.

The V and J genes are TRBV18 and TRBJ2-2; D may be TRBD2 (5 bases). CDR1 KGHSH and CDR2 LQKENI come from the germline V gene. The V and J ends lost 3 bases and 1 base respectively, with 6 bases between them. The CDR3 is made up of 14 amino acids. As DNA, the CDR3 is TGTGCCAGCTCACCGAGGGTGAACACCGGGGAGCTGTTTTTT. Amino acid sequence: CASSPRVNTGELFF.

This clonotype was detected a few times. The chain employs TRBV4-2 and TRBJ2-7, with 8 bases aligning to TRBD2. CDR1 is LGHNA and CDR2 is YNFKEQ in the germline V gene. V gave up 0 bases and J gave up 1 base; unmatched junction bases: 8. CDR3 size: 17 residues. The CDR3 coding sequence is TGTGCCAGCAGCCAAGACGGTAGCGGGGATGAGTCCTACGAGCAGTACTTC. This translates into CASSQDGSGDESYEQYF.

Here the CDR3 DNA reads TGCAGCGTTTATGCGGATTTGCAGGGCGATGAAGCTTTCTTT. Amino acids: CSVYADLQGDEAFF. The chain combines TRBV29-1 with TRBJ1-1; possibly TRBD1 for D (5 bases). Germline-derived CDR1 and CDR2 are SQVTM and ANQGSEA. The length of the CDR3 is 14 residues. Trimming removed 5 bases from V and 7 bases from J, with 20 bases in between.

CDR3 residues: CASSPPDHGYEQYF. CDR3 in DNA: TGCGCCAGCAGCCCCCCGGACCACGGCTACGAGCAGTACTTC. The chain couples TRBV5-1 to TRBJ2-7; D call uncertain. Trimming removed 4 bases from V and 3 bases from J, with 14 bases in between. Germline assignment: CDR1 SGHRS and CDR2 YFSETQ. This CDR3 has 14 residues.